The clone carrying this T cell receptor (beta chain) was seen more than once but under ten times. Unique molecular identifiers were used to barcode this TCRbeta library. From the PCR reads, TCRdb called clonotypes with MiXCR, one entry per CDR3 protein. The table has about 1,000,000 distinct CDR3 sequences, about 30% seen once; the top ten hold around 30%. The sample originates from a study of T-cell reconstitution after alpha-beta-depleted transplantation in children. The CDR3 is made up of 15 amino acids. With 1 base removed from V and 1 base from J, the gap between germline ends came to 14 bases. Per germline, CDR1 DFQATT and CDR2 SNEGSKA (reference sequence).

The specimen comprised PBMCs, mostly from graft donor cells, sampled 360 days after TCRalphabeta/CD19-depleted stem cell transplant. V and J are TRBV20-1 and TRBJ2-7; D is unclear. This TCR was recovered from a boy younger than two who had a stem cell transplant for SCID, so the T cells may come from the graft donor. The CDR3 protein is CSARGLVSVSYEQYF. The CDR3 DNA reads as TGCAGTGCTAGAGGGCTCGTTTCAGTTTCCTACGAGCAGTACTTC.